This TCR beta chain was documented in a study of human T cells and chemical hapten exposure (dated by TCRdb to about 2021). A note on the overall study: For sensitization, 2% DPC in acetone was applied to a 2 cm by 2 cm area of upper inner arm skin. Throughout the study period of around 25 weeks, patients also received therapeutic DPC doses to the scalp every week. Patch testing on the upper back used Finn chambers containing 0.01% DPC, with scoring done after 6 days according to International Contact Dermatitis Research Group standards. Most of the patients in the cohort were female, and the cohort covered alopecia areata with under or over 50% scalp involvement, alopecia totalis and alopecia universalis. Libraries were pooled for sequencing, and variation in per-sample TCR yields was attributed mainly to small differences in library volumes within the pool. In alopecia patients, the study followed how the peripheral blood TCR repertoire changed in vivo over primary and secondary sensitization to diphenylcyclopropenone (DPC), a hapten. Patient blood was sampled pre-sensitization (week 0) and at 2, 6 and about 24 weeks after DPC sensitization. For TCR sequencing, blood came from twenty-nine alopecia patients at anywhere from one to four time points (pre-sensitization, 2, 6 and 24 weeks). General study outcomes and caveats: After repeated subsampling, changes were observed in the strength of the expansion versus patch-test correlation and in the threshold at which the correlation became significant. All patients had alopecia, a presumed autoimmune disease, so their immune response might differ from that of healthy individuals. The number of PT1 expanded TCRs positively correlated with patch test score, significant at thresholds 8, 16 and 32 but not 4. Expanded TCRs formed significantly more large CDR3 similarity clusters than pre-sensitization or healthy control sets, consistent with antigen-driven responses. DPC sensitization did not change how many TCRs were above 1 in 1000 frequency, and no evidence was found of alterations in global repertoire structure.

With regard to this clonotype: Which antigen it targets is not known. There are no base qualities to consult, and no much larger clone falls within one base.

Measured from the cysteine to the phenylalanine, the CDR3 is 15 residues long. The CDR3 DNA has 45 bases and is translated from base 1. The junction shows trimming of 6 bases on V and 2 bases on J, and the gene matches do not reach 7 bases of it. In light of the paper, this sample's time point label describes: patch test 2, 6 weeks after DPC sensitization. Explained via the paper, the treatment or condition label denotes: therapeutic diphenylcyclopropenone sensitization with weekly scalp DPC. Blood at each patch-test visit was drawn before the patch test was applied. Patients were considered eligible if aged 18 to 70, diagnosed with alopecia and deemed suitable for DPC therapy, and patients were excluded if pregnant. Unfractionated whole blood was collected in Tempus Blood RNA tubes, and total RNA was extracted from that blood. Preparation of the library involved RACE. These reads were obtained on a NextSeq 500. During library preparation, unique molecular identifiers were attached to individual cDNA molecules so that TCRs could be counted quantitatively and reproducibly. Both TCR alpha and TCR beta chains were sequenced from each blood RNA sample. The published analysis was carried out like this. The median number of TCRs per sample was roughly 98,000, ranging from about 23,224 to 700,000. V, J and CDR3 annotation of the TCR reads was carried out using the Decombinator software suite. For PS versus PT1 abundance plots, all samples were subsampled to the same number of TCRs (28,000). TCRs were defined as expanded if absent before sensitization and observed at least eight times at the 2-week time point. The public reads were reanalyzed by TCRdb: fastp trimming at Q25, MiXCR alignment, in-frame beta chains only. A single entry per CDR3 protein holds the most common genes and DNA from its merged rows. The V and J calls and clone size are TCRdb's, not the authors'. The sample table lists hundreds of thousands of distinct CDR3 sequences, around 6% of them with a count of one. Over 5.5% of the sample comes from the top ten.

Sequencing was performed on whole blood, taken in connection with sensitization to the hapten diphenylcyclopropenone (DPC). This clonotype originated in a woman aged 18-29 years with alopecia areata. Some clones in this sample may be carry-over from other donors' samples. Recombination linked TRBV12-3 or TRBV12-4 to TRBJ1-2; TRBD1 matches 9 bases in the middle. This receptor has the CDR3 CASRRGQGQNYGYTF. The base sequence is TGTGCCAGCAGAAGGGGACAGGGTCAAAACTATGGCTACACCTTC.